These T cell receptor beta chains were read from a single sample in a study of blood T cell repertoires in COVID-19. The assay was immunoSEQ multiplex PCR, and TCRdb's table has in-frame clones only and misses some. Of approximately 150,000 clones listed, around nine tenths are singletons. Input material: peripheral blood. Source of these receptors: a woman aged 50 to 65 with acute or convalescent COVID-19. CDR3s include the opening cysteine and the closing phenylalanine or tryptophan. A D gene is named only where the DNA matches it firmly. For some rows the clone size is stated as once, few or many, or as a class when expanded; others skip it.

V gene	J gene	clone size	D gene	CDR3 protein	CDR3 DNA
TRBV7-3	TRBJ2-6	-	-	CASSLSRARANVLTF	TGTGCCAGCAGCTTAAGTAGAGCGAGGGCCAACGTCCTGACTTTC
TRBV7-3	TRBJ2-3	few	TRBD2	CASSLPGGGLNTQYF	TGTGCCAGCAGCTTACCCGGCGGGGGACTTAATACGCAGTATTTT
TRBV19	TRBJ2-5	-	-	CASSISSGGGETQYF	TGTGCCAGTAGTATAAGTTCGGGTGGGGGGGAGACCCAGTACTTC
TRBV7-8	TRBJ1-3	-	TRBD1	CASSLAAGGLDTIYF	TGTGCCAGCAGCTTAGCTGCAGGGGGCTTAGACACCATATATTTT
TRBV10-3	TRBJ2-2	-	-	CAISAATNTGELFF	TGTGCCATCAGCGCCGCTACGAACACCGGGGAGCTGTTTTTT
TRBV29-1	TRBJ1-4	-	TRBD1	CSVPGTGYEKLFF	TGCAGCGTTCCCGGGACAGGGTATGAAAAACTGTTTTTT
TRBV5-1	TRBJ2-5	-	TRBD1	CASSLGTGVVETQYF	TGCGCCAGCAGCTTGGGGACAGGGGTCGTAGAGACCCAGTACTTC
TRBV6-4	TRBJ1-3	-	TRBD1	CASSEGPGQGATGNTIYF	TGTGCCAGCAGTGAGGGTCCGGGACAGGGGGCTACCGGAAACACCATATATTTT
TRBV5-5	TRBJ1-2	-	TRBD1	CASSLEGQGAYGYTF	TGTGCCAGCAGCTTGGAGGGACAGGGGGCGTATGGCTACACCTTC
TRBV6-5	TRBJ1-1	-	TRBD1	CASSLGQGNTEAFF	TGTGCCAGCAGCCTAGGACAGGGGAACACTGAAGCTTTCTTT
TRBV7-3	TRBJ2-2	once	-	CASMLDSRSGELFF	TGTGCCAGCATGTTGGACAGCAGATCCGGGGAGCTGTTTTTT
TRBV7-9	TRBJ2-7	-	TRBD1	CASSLSFGTGTEQYF	TGTGCCAGCAGCTTAAGTTTCGGGACAGGGACCGAGCAGTACTTC
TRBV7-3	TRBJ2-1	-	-	CASSLGPSPDNEQFF	TGTGCCAGCAGCTTAGGTCCTAGCCCCGACAATGAGCAGTTCTTC
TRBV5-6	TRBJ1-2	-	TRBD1	CASRRTGEAYGYTF	TGTGCCAGCAGAAGGACAGGGGAGGCCTATGGCTACACCTTC
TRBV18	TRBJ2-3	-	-	CASSPSGVTDTQYF	TGTGCCAGCTCACCATCGGGGGTCACAGATACGCAGTATTTT
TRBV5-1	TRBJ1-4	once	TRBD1	CASSIRGSNEKLFF	TGCGCCAGCAGCATCAGGGGGTCTAATGAAAAACTGTTTTTT
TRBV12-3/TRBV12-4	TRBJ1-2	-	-	CASSTGGWGYTF	TGTGCCAGCAGTACAGGTGGTTGGGGCTACACCTTC
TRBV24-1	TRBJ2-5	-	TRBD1	CATSDPADRGVQETQYF	TGTGCCACCAGTGACCCGGCCGACAGGGGAGTTCAAGAGACCCAGTACTTC
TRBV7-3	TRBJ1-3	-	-	CASSFYSLDSSGNTIYF	TGTGCCAGCAGCTTCTACTCCTTGGACAGCTCTGGAAACACCATATATTTT
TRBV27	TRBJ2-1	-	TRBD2	CASSPLSGGAGNEQFF	TGTGCCAGCAGTCCCCTGAGCGGGGGGGCCGGTAATGAGCAGTTCTTC
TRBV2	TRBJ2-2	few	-	CASSELRGAGGELFF	TGTGCCAGCAGTGAGCTTCGGGGAGCGGGCGGGGAGCTGTTTTTT
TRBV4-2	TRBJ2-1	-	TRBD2	CASSQETSGRGEQFF	TGTGCCAGCAGCCAAGAGACTAGCGGGAGGGGCGAGCAGTTCTTC
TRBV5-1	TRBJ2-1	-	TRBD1	CASSLADRGLNEQFF	TGCGCCAGCAGCTTGGCGGACAGGGGGCTCAATGAGCAGTTCTTC
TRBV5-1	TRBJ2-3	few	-	CASSLLRGTDTQYF	TGCGCCAGCAGCTTGCTCCGGGGCACAGATACGCAGTATTTT
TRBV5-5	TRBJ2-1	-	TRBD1	CASRTGTGAYNEQFF	TGTGCCAGCAGGACCGGGACAGGGGCGTACAATGAGCAGTTCTTC
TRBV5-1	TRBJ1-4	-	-	CASSLGGTNEKLFF	TGCGCCAGCAGCTTAGGAGGAACTAATGAAAAACTGTTTTTT
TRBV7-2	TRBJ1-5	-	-	CASSPWQGSNQPQHF	TGTGCCAGCAGCCCCTGGCAGGGGAGTAATCAGCCCCAGCATTTT
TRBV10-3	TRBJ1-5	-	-	CAISEGGNQPQHF	TGTGCCATCAGTGAAGGGGGAAATCAGCCCCAGCATTTT
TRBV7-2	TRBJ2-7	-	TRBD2	CASSSSSGAYYEQYF	TGTGCCAGCAGCTCCTCTAGCGGGGCGTACTACGAGCAGTACTTC
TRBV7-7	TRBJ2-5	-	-	CASSLVAGSIETQYF	TGTGCTAGCAGCTTAGTCGCCGGGAGCATAGAGACCCAGTACTTC
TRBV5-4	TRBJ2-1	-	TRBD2	CASSPGLAGNYNEQFF	TGTGCCAGCAGCCCGGGACTAGCGGGGAACTACAATGAGCAGTTCTTC
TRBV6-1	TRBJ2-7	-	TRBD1	CASSEYRGSYEQYF	TGTGCCAGCAGTGAATACAGGGGATCCTACGAGCAGTACTTC
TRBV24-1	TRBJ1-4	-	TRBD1	CATSPGQGSEKLFF	TGTGCCACCAGTCCGGGACAGGGGTCTGAAAAACTGTTTTTT
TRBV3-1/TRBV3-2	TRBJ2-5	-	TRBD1	CASNLGQQETQYF	TGTGCCAGCAACTTGGGACAGCAAGAGACCCAGTACTTC
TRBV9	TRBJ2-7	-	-	CASSTRLYEQYF	TGTGCCAGCAGCACGCGACTATACGAGCAGTACTTC